This T cell receptor beta chain emerged from a study of blood T cell repertoires in COVID-19. Whole-study context: Acute and convalescent COVID-19 samples came from the United States, Italy and Spain.

This clone was detected a few times. The germline gives CDR1 SGHRS, CDR2 YFSETQ. CDR3 size: 14 residues. Trimming removed 0 bases at V and 2 bases at J, with 8 bases between. The assay was immunoSEQ multiplex PCR, and TCRdb's table has in-frame clones only and misses some. The sample gives about 84,000 clones, about 80% of which show up once; around 5% is in the top ten. The chain employs TRBV5-1 and TRBJ1-2, with D uncertain. The receptor's source is a man in his fifties or sixties with active or convalescent COVID-19. What was sequenced was peripheral blood. CDR3 amino acids: CASSLEAGNYGYTF. The CDR3 DNA reads as TGCGCCAGCAGCTTGGAAGCGGGGAACTATGGCTACACCTTC.